Listed below are T cell receptor beta chains from one sample, sequenced in a study of blood T cell repertoires in COVID-19. The repertoire was sequenced with immunoSEQ multiplex PCR; TCRdb's copy has only in-frame clones and lacks some. This table holds about 100,000 clones, about 80% found once. Source material: peripheral blood. These receptors came from a woman of 80 years or more with active or convalescent COVID-19. CDR3s include the opening cysteine and the closing phenylalanine or tryptophan. The D gene is left open where the match is weak. Some rows mark clone size as missing; the rest say once, few, many or name a class of expanded clone.

d_gene	abundance	v_gene	j_gene	CDR3nt	CDR3aa
TRBD1	-	TRBV7-3	TRBJ1-6	TGTGCCAGCAGCTCGACAGGGGGCCGCTCACCCCTCCACTTT	CASSSTGGRSPLHF
-	many	TRBV24-1	TRBJ2-7	TGTGCCACCAGCTTGAGGGATAAGCAGTACTTC	CATSLRDKQYF
TRBD1	-	TRBV2	TRBJ1-1	TGTGCCAGCAGACCAACAGGGGTCTTTTCCACTGAAGCTTTCTTT	CASRPTGVFSTEAFF
-	few	TRBV7-2	TRBJ1-2	TGTGCCAGCAGTTTCCCCGGGAGTTCTAGCTATGGCTACACCTTC	CASSFPGSSSYGYTF
-	-	TRBV5-5	TRBJ1-5	TGTGCCAGCAGCTTGGGAGGGAACAATCAGCCCCAGCATTTT	CASSLGGNNQPQHF
-	-	TRBV6-1	TRBJ1-3	TGTGCCAGCAGTGAAGGGCGGTACCGATTT	CASSEGRYRF
TRBD1	-	TRBV30	TRBJ1-5	TGTGCCTGGAGTGTTCCAAGGACAGGGCATAGCAATCAGCCCCAGCATTTT	CAWSVPRTGHSNQPQHF
-	-	TRBV5-1	TRBJ1-3	TGCGCCAGCAGCTTGGAAGGGAGCCCTGGAAACACCATATATTTT	CASSLEGSPGNTIYF
-	-	TRBV19	TRBJ1-5	TGTGCCAGTAGCCGGACAGAGACCTATAGCAATCAGCCCCAGCATTTT	CASSRTETYSNQPQHF
TRBD2	-	TRBV6-4	TRBJ2-1	TGTGCCAGCCGCGCGCTAGCGGGAGAAAATGAGCAGTTCTTC	CASRALAGENEQFF
-	-	TRBV11-2	TRBJ2-3	TGTGCCAGCAGCCGGGTTCAGGGGTCGCCGGATACGCAGTATTTT	CASSRVQGSPDTQYF
TRBD2	-	TRBV2	TRBJ2-2	TGTGCCAGCAGTGCCGGGACTAGCAGCACCGGGGAGCTGTTTTTT	CASSAGTSSTGELFF
TRBD2	-	TRBV19	TRBJ2-3	TGTGCCAGTAGTTATAGCGGGGGGGGAGATACGCAGTATTTT	CASSYSGGGDTQYF
-	-	TRBV25-1	TRBJ2-5	TGTGCCAGCAGTGAATTCGGTAACCAAGAGACCCAGTACTTC	CASSEFGNQETQYF
TRBD2	-	TRBV7-2	TRBJ2-3	TGTGCCAGCAGCCCGGGACTAGGGAGCACAGATACGCAGTATTTT	CASSPGLGSTDTQYF
TRBD1	-	TRBV5-4	TRBJ1-2	TGTGCCAGCAGCACCGGGACAGGGTATGGCTACACCTTC	CASSTGTGYGYTF
-	-	TRBV20-1	TRBJ2-7	TGCAGTGCTAGTTCGGGACTCCCCTACGAGCAGTACTTC	CSASSGLPYEQYF
TRBD1	-	TRBV19	TRBJ2-2	TGTGCCAGTAGGAGACAGGGGTTAGCGAACACCGGGGAGCTGTTTTTT	CASRRQGLANTGELFF
TRBD1	once	TRBV30	TRBJ1-4	TGTGCCTGGAGCACCGGGACAGCTGAAAAACTGTTTTTT	CAWSTGTAEKLFF
-	-	TRBV2	TRBJ1-5	TGTGCCAGCAGTTACGGACAGCCTAATCAGCCCCAGCATTTT	CASSYGQPNQPQHF
TRBD1	-	TRBV7-3	TRBJ2-7	TGTGCCAGCGGGGGGAGGACAGGGGCTTTCTACGAGCAGTACTTC	CASGGRTGAFYEQYF
-	-	TRBV5-6	TRBJ2-5	TGTGCCAGCAGGCCAGGGATGGTATCGGAGAGCCAGTACTTC	CASRPGMVSESQYF
-	-	TRBV6-6	TRBJ1-3	TGTGCCAGCAGTTTAACAGGGCTTACTGGAAACACCATATATTTT	CASSLTGLTGNTIYF
-	once	TRBV7-2	TRBJ1-1	TGTGCCAGCACGTCACAGGGAAGGATGACTGAAGCTTTCTTT	CASTSQGRMTEAFF
-	-	TRBV7-9	TRBJ2-1	TGTGCCAGCAGCTTAGCTACAGGGAGTAGTGAGCAGTTCTTC	CASSLATGSSEQFF
-	-	TRBV3-1/TRBV3-2	TRBJ2-7	TGTGCCAGCAGCCAGGTTACAGGGAGAGGGACCTACTACGAGCAGTACTTC	CASSQVTGRGTYYEQYF
-	-	TRBV7-2	TRBJ1-2	TGTGCCAGCAGCTTCCAGGGCCCAGTGGGCTCGTATGGCTACACCTTC	CASSFQGPVGSYGYTF
TRBD2	-	TRBV7-3	TRBJ2-1	TGTGCCAGCAGCGCAGGGACTAAAAGGGGCAATGAGCAGTTCTTC	CASSAGTKRGNEQFF
TRBD2	-	TRBV15	TRBJ2-7	TGTGCCACCAGCAGGCGGGAGGCCCAGCACGAGCAGTACTTC	CATSRREAQHEQYF
TRBD1	-	TRBV19	TRBJ1-4	TGTGCCAGTTCACAACAGGGGCTCAATGAAAAACTGTTTTTT	CASSQQGLNEKLFF
-	-	TRBV5-5	TRBJ2-5	TGTGCCAGCAGCTTTTATAGTCAAGAGACCCAGTACTTC	CASSFYSQETQYF
-	-	TRBV4-1	TRBJ2-3	TGCGCCAGCAGACCAATAGACACAGATACGCAGTATTTT	CASRPIDTDTQYF
-	-	TRBV28	TRBJ2-1	TGTGCCAGCAGTTTACCCGACCAGGGGTCAGGTAATGAGCAGTTCTTC	CASSLPDQGSGNEQFF
TRBD1	-	TRBV2	TRBJ2-2	TGTGCCAGCGGCCGGGACAGCCACACCGGGGAGCTGTTTTTT	CASGRDSHTGELFF
-	-	TRBV28	TRBJ2-3	TGTGCCAGCAGTTTCTCCAGGGTCACAGATACGCAGTATTTT	CASSFSRVTDTQYF
-	-	TRBV18	TRBJ2-2	TGTGCCAGCTCACCGGGACTTACCGGGGAGCTGTTTTTT	CASSPGLTGELFF
TRBD1	-	TRBV7-9	TRBJ2-7	TGTGCCAGCAGCTCGGGACAGGGCAGCGAGCAGTACTTC	CASSSGQGSEQYF
-	-	TRBV7-9	TRBJ2-5	TGTGCCAGCAGCTTAGAGGCTAGTGGAGGGACCCAGTACTTC	CASSLEASGGTQYF
-	many	TRBV28	TRBJ2-7	TGTGCCAGCAGTTATCAAGGGGTTGTGGAGGAGCAGTACTTC	CASSYQGVVEEQYF
-	few	TRBV10-3	TRBJ1-2	TGTGCCATCAGTGAGTCGACTCGTCTCGCAGGGGCCAACTATGGCTACACCTTC	CAISESTRLAGANYGYTF
-	few	TRBV9	TRBJ2-2	TGTGCCAGCAGCACTCAGGGTTTTAACACCGGGGAGCTGTTTTTT	CASSTQGFNTGELFF
-	-	TRBV19	TRBJ1-3	TGTGCCAGTAGTACCGGGGGACCTGGAAACACCATATATTTT	CASSTGGPGNTIYF
-	-	TRBV30	TRBJ1-4	TGTGCCTGGTCCCTCGGGGATGAAAAACTGTTTTTT	CAWSLGDEKLFF
-	few	TRBV28	TRBJ1-5	TGTGCCAGCAGTTTAATCCAGGGTGACCAGCCCCAGCATTTT	CASSLIQGDQPQHF
-	-	TRBV7-2	TRBJ2-7	TGTGCCAGCAGCTTAGGGAGACAGGTTTACGAGCAGTACTTC	CASSLGRQVYEQYF
-	few	TRBV5-6	TRBJ1-2	TGTGCCAGCAGCTTGGCCGGACCGGGAGGCTACACCTTC	CASSLAGPGGYTF
-	-	TRBV27	TRBJ1-2	TGTGCCAGCAGTTTATTAGGGAGGGAAAATGGCTACACCTTC	CASSLLGRENGYTF
-	-	TRBV2	TRBJ2-2	TGTGCCAGCAGTAGCGCGAAAACCGGGGAGCTGTTTTTT	CASSSAKTGELFF
TRBD1	once	TRBV18	TRBJ2-7	TGTGCCAGCTCACCGGGGACAGTGGACGAGCAGTACTTC	CASSPGTVDEQYF
-	-	TRBV7-2	TRBJ2-6	TGTGCCAGCAGCCCAAGGACAGCAGCCTCTGGGGCCAACGTCCTGACTTTC	CASSPRTAASGANVLTF